These 18 T cell receptor beta chains share one sample of origin, sequenced in a study of shared clonotypes between healthy human individuals. TCRdb's copy holds only in-frame clones and misses some; the assay was immunoSEQ multiplex PCR. The sample contains about 1.1 million clones, around three quarters of which appear only once. Sequenced: memory CD4+ T cells from PBMCs. Subset in this sample: CD45RA-negative fraction. All receptors derive from a man in his late teens or twenties in good health. Some clones in this sample may be carry-over from other donors' samples.

This clone was observed at least ten times. The chain recombines TRBV5-5 with TRBJ2-7; no clear D. V gave up 2 bases and J gave up 3 bases, with 6 bases separating them. Germline CDR1 reads SGHKS; CDR2 reads YYEKEE (reference sequence). The CDR3 runs 12 residues. The CDR3 protein is CASSLPSYEQYF. CDR3 bases: TGTGCCAGCAGCTTACCGAGCTACGAGCAGTACTTC.

The chain has TRBV7-3 and TRBJ1-3, with D possibly matching TRBD1 (5 bases). The CDR3 contains 15 residues. Looked up from germline, CDR1 is SGHTA and CDR2 is FQGTGA. V lost 10 bases to trimming and J lost 0 bases, with 16 bases between them. CDR3 nucleotide sequence: TGTGCCACCGAGAAACAGGACCCCTCTGGAAACACCATATATTTT. Its translation is CATEKQDPSGNTIYF.

This clone has more than one count but fewer than ten. V is TRBV28 and J is TRBJ2-7, with 7 bases aligning to TRBD2. Germline-derived CDR1 and CDR2 are MDHEN and SYDVKM. The CDR3 consists of 23 residues. Losses at the gene ends were 5 bases for V and 3 bases for J; bases not matched to a gene: 34. CDR3 sequence: CASSQSPFLRLGEGTTTNYEQYF. The CDR3 DNA is TGTGCCAGCAGTCAAAGTCCCTTCCTACGATTGGGGGAGGGCACAACTACGAACTACGAGCAGTACTTC.

On this clone: At one end the junction does not follow the germline gene, possibly because of a read error. The chain uses TRBV18 and TRBJ1-4; the D is unclear. This CDR3 region has 17 residues. CDR1 and CDR2 from the germline V gene are KGHSH and LQKENI. The CDR3 spells CASSPRSRVTTNEKLFF. Here the CDR3 DNA reads TGTGCCAGCTCCCCACGGTCTAGGGTTACAACTAATGAAAAACTGTTTTTT.

The J gene is TRBJ1-2, the V gene TRBV2; D gene ambiguous. Trimming cost V 4 bases and J 4 bases, with 13 bases left between them. The CDR3 loop spans 14 amino acids. The germline gives CDR1 SNHLY, CDR2 FYNNEI. Here the CDR3 DNA reads TGTGCCAGCAGTGTCCGGAGGACTTCCTATGGCTACACCTTC. Its protein is CASSVRRTSYGYTF.

This clone was seen many times. The chain joins TRBV4-1 to TRBJ2-7, with unresolved D. Germline CDR1 is MGHRA and CDR2 is YSYEKL. This CDR3 comprises 14 residues. V lost 2 bases, J lost 5 bases, and 13 bases lay in between. The CDR3 sequence: CASSQTGPPHEQYF. The CDR3 bases are TGCGCCAGCAGCCAAACTGGGCCTCCCCACGAGCAGTACTTC.

The chain links TRBV6-6 to TRBJ2-1; 11 bases agree with TRBD2. The V gene's germline CDR1 is MNHNY and CDR2 SVGAGI (reference sequence). The V segment lost 2 bases and the J segment 8 bases; nucleotides outside the gene matches: 8. CDR3 length: 16 amino acids. Here the CDR3 DNA reads TGTGCCAGCAGTTACGATAGCGGGAGGGCCCTGTATGAGCAGTTCTTC. As protein: CASSYDSGRALYEQFF.

The J gene is TRBJ1-2, the V gene TRBV7-2; D is unclear. From germline, CDR1 is SGHTA and CDR2 FQGNSA. V dropped 5 bases and J dropped 8 bases, with 18 bases sitting between them. This CDR3 has 14 residues. The DNA for the CDR3 is TGTGCCAGCAGCCCCCTTGGGATAGGTTGGGGCTACACCTTC. It yields the protein CASSPLGIGWGYTF.

On this clone: A much larger clone differs by one base, so this may be a read error. Other DNA variants within this sample encode the same CDR3. The V gene is TRBV5-1, the J gene TRBJ2-3, with no clear D. The V gene lost 0 bases and the J gene lost 1 base, with 3 bases spanning the gap. This CDR3 is built from 13 residues. Germline CDR1 SGHRS, CDR2 YFSETQ. The CDR3 sequence is CASSLDGTDTQYF. Here the CDR3 DNA reads TGCGCCAGCAGCTTGGATGGCACAGATACGCAGTATTTT.

This chain links TRBV5-1 with TRBJ1-5; D is undetermined. The CDR3 runs 15 residues. CDR1 is SGHRS, CDR2 YFSETQ, per germline. V was shortened by 2 bases and J by 2 bases, with 11 bases between the two germline ends. CDR3 amino acids: CASSFEGLRNQPQHF. In DNA, the CDR3 is TGCGCCAGCAGCTTTGAAGGATTACGCAATCAGCCCCAGCATTTT. Complete variable domain (other parts from reference TRBV5-1 and TRBJ1-5): KAGVTQTPRYLIKTRGQQVTLSCSPISGHRSVSWYQQTPGQGLQFLFEYFSETQRNKGNFPGRFSGRQFSNSRSEMNVSTLELGDSALYLCASSFEGLRNQPQHFGDGTRLSIL.

The chain couples TRBV7-2 to TRBJ2-5; D gene ambiguous. The CDR3 is made up of 15 amino acids. Germline V gene data show CDR1 as SGHTA and CDR2 as FQGNSA. Trimming took 1 base from V and 4 from J, leaving 13 bases between them. The CDR3 reads CASSLDHTLAETQYF. CDR3 bases: TGTGCCAGCAGCTTAGACCACACTCTGGCAGAGACCCAGTACTTC.

The J gene is TRBJ1-3, the V gene TRBV6-1; D uncertain. The CDR3 loop spans 18 amino acids. Trimming pared 2 bases from V and 0 bases from J, leaving 17 bases between. In germline, CDR1 is MNHNS, CDR2 SASEGT. The CDR3 region has the DNA TGTGCCAGCAGTGAATTCCCGGCGGCTCCCCGCTCTGGAAACACCATATATTTT. Residues: CASSEFPAAPRSGNTIYF.

This chain uses TRBV13 with TRBJ1-5; no clear D gene. V was trimmed by 0 bases and J by 4 bases, leaving 4 bases between them. The CDR3 totals 13 residues. Germline-derived CDR1 and CDR2 are PRHDT and FYEKMQ (reference sequence). CDR3 sequence reads: CASSLGPNQPQHF. The CDR3 nucleotides are TGTGCCAGCAGCTTAGGTCCAAATCAGCCCCAGCATTTT.

This chain joins TRBV4-1 and TRBJ2-2; the D call may be TRBD1 or TRBD2 (6 bases each). This CDR3 has 14 amino acids. Germline CDR1 and CDR2: MGHRA and YSYEKL. V dropped 0 bases and J dropped 7 bases, with 9 bases sitting between them. The CDR3 sequence: CASSQERGLGELFF. The DNA of the CDR3 is TGCGCCAGCAGCCAAGAACGGGGGCTCGGGGAGCTGTTTTTT.

V gene TRBV6-5 combines with J gene TRBJ2-7; no clear D gene. Germline loops: CDR1 MNHEY, CDR2 SVGAGI. Trimming took 4 bases from V and 0 from J, leaving 13 bases between them. The CDR3 has 15 amino acids. The CDR3 here is CASSSPKKNSYEQYF. The CDR3 DNA is TGTGCCAGCAGTTCCCCAAAGAAGAACTCCTACGAGCAGTACTTC.

The genes are TRBV9 and TRBJ1-2; D call uncertain. V was cut by 4 bases and J by 0 bases, with 16 bases left in between. The V gene's germline CDR1 is SGDLS and CDR2 YYNGEE. The CDR3 contains 16 residues. CDR3 loop: CASSTRSVLSNYGYTF. CDR3 sequence (DNA): TGTGCCAGCAGCACCCGATCAGTCCTCTCTAACTATGGCTACACCTTC.

CDR3 residues: CASSVTSDSYNEQFF. The CDR3 coding sequence is TGTGCCAGCAGCGTTACTAGCGACTCCTACAATGAGCAGTTCTTC. The V gene is TRBV9, the J gene TRBJ2-1; 7 positions match TRBD2. The CDR3 consists of 15 residues. CDR1 is SGDLS and CDR2 is YYNGEE in the germline V gene. V was pared by 2 bases and J by 0 bases, with 2 bases of the junction left unmatched.

The genes are TRBV11-2 and TRBJ2-1; tentatively, D is TRBD2 (5 bases). Germline CDR1 reads SGHAT; CDR2 reads FQNNGV. The CDR3 extends over 12 amino acids. The ends were cut back, 6 bases at V and 6 bases at J, with 9 bases in the middle. The CDR3 here is CASRAGGNEQFF. As DNA, the CDR3 is TGTGCCAGCAGGGCAGGAGGCAATGAGCAGTTCTTC.